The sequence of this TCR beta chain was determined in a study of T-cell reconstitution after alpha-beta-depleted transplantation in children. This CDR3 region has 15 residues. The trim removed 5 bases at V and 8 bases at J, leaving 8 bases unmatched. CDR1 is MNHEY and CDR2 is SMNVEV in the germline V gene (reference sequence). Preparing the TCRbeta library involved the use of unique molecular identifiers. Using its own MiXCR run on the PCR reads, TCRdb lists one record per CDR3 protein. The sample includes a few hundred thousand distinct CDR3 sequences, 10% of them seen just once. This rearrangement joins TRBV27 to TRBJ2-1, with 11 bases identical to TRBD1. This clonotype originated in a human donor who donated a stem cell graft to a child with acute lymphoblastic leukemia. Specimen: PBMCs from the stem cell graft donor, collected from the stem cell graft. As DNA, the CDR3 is TGTGCCAGCAGTCTCGGACAGGGGGCATTTGATGAGCAGTTCTTC. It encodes CASSLGQGAFDEQFF.